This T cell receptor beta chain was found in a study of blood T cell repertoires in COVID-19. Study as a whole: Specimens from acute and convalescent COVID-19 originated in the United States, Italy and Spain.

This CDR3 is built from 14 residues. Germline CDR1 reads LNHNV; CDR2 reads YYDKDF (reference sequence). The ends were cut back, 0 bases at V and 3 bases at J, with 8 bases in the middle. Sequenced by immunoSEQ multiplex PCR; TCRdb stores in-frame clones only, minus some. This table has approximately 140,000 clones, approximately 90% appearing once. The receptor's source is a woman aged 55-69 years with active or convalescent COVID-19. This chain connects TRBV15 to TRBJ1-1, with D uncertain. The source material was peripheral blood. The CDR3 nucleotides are TGTGCCACCAGCAGAGAAAGGGAGTACACTGAAGCTTTCTTT. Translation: CATSREREYTEAFF.